The 13 T cell receptor beta chains presented below share a single source sample, sequenced in a study of T cells expressing NK-cell markers. TCRdb reprocessed the 5' RACE reads, keeping one entry per CDR3 protein, no DNA. With over 150,000 distinct CDR3 sequences in the sample, the ten largest clones hold over 20%. Sequencing was done on a sample of blood T cells: a sorted CD56 or NKG2C T cell subset, CD4+ or CD8+ T cells, or bulk PBMC T cells (not recorded which). The receptor set was obtained from a man between 18 and 69 years old in good health.

The J gene is TRBJ1-5, the V gene TRBV7-8; the TRBD1 assignment by TCRdb is unverifiable without DNA. The germline V gene encodes CDR1 SGHVS and CDR2 FQNEAQ. The CDR3 totals 16 residues. The chain's CDR3 is CASSLLDRAGNQPQHF. The whole variable domain, filled in from reference TRBV7-8 and TRBJ1-5, reads GAGVSQSPRYKVAKRGQDVALRCDPISGHVSLFWYQQALGQGPEFLTYFQNEAQLDKSGLPSDRFFAERPEGSVSTLKIQRTQQEDSAVYLCASSLLDRAGNQPQHFGDGTRLSIL.

J is TRBJ2-3 and V is TRBV14; with no DNA, the TCRdb D assignment of TRBD1 cannot be verified. This CDR3 is 16 amino acids long. Per the germline V gene, CDR1 is SGHDN and CDR2 is FVKESK. CDR3 residues: CASSPPLTYHPDTQYF.

The CDR3: CASSAWGSGNTIYF. The chain recombines TRBV2 with TRBJ1-3. This CDR3 spans 14 amino acids. In germline, CDR1 is SNHLY, CDR2 FYNNEI.

The CDR3 protein is CASSRGVETYGYTF. This sequence joins TRBV12-3 or TRBV12-4 and TRBJ1-2. CDR3 length: 14 amino acids.

This chain links TRBV24-1 with TRBJ2-1; TCRdb selects TRBD1, and the lack of DNA leaves this call unchecked. CDR3 size: 15 residues. CDR1 and CDR2 (germline): KGHDR, SFDVKD. The CDR3 loop reads CATKGQESSYNEQFF.

V gene TRBV12-3 or TRBV12-4 combines with J gene TRBJ2-7; TCRdb's D gene call, TRBD1, goes unchecked for lack of DNA. The CDR3 spans 15 residues. CDR3 amino acids: CASRGAGQIFYEQYF.

The V call is TRBV2, the J call TRBJ2-7. The CDR3 sequence is 13 residues long. Germline V CDR1 and CDR2: SNHLY, FYNNEI. CDR3: CASTSGNVNEQYF.

This chain uses TRBV20-1 with TRBJ2-3; TCRdb outputs TRBD2, but without DNA this stays unchecked. The CDR3 consists of 15 residues. Germline values: CDR1 DFQATT, CDR2 SNEGSKA (reference sequence). CDR3 in amino acids: CSARLRTSATDTQYF.

The V call is TRBV5-5, the J call TRBJ1-5. Germline CDR1 SGHKS, CDR2 YYEKEE (reference sequence). The CDR3 has 15 amino acids. This CDR3 reads CASSLSNPSGQPQHF. The full variable domain, rest sourced from reference TRBV5-5 and TRBJ1-5, is DAGVTQSPTHLIKTRGQQVTLRCSPISGHKSVSWYQQVLGQGPQFIFQYYEKEERGRGNFPDRFSARQFPNYSSELNVNALLLGDSALYLCASSLSNPSGQPQHFGDGTRLSIL.

The V gene is TRBV19, the J gene TRBJ2-1; TCRdb selects TRBD2, and the lack of DNA leaves this call unchecked. The CDR3 runs 14 residues. Germline lookup yields CDR1 LNHDA and CDR2 SQIVND (reference sequence). CDR3 region: CASSSLEHLNEQFF.

V gene TRBV5-1 combines with J gene TRBJ2-4; lacking DNA, the TRBD2 call made by TCRdb goes unchecked. CDR1 and CDR2 (germline): SGHRS, YFSETQ. The CDR3 contains 14 residues. This CDR3 reads CASSPSGAKNIQYF.

The chain couples TRBV12-3 or TRBV12-4 to TRBJ2-1; with no DNA, the TCRdb D assignment of TRBD1 cannot be verified. The CDR3 is made up of 11 amino acids. CDR3 loop: CASRGTHEQFF.

The V gene is TRBV28, the J gene TRBJ1-1. CDR3 length equals 15 residues. From germline, CDR1 is MDHEN and CDR2 SYDVKM. The CDR3 loop is CASSFYDTSRTEAFF.